This TCR beta chain was identified during a study of post-analysis software for immune sequencing data. Study details: Secondary progressive, relapsing-remitting and progressive-relapsing multiple sclerosis were among the included disease courses. Study results and caveats: Patients showed TRBV5-6, TRBV5-1 and TRBV20-1 among roughly 5 TRBV segments more frequent than in controls. With F measure, samples from one preparation batch clustered together strongly. Significantly decreased normalized Chao1 diversity was recorded for multiple sclerosis patients relative to controls.

Unique molecular identifiers were carried by the TCR beta cDNA libraries. Starting from approximately 1 to 10 million T cells, the study yielded 460,000 or so cDNA molecules. TCRdb called the PCR reads again in MiXCR, with one record for every CDR3 protein. The sample includes approximately 770,000 distinct CDR3 sequences, 46% of them seen just once. On this clonotype itself: The antigen is not known.

The germline CDR1 and CDR2 sequences are SGDLS and YYNGEE. The CDR3 consists of 15 residues. Trimming cost V 4 bases and J 5 bases; bases outside gene matches: 6. The clonotype comes from a girl aged 10 to 17 with multiple sclerosis. V gene TRBV9 combines with J gene TRBJ2-3; 11 nucleotides line up with TRBD2. Source material: blood. The CDR3 nucleotides are TGTGCCAGCAGCCCCCCGCTAGCGGGGGGAGATACGCAGTATTTT. Protein: CASSPPLAGGDTQYF.